The text below deals with one T cell receptor (beta chain). In the study's own analysis: Reference gene primer amplification gave estimated nucleated cell counts. Only in-frame clones appear in the TCRdb table, and some are missing; sequencing was by immunoSEQ multiplex PCR. The DNA gave D and trimming, while V, J and clone size come from that table. The sample has around 260,000 clones, roughly 91% seen once. This sample is part of a study of blood T cell repertoires in COVID-19. Looking at the study overall: Acute-phase and convalescent COVID-19 samples originated in the United States, Italy and Spain. T cells, B-cell-depleted T cells, or PBMCs provided the cDNA or gDNA that served as material.

The ends were cut back, 3 bases at V and 2 bases at J, with 8 bases in the middle. Germline values: CDR1 LNHDA, CDR2 SQIVND (reference sequence). The length of the CDR3 is 13 residues. The TCR originated in a young man with acute or convalescent COVID-19. Sequencing was carried out using peripheral blood. J is TRBJ2-7 and V is TRBV19, with TRBD1 as a possible D gene (5 bases). The chain's CDR3 is CASSMTATYEQYF. The CDR3 DNA reads TGTGCCAGTAGTATGACAGCAACCTACGAGCAGTACTTC.